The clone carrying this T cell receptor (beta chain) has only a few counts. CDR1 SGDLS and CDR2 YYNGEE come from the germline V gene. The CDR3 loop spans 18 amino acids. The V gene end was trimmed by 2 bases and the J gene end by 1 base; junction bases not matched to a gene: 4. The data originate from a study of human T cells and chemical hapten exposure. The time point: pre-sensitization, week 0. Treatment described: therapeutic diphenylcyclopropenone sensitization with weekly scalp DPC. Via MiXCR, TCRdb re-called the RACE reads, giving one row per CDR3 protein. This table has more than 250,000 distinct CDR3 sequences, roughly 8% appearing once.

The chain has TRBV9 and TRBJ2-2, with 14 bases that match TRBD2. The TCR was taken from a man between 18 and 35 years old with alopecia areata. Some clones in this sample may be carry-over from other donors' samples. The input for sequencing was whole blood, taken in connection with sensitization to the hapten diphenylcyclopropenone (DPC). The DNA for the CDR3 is TGTGCCAGCAGCGTCGGGACTAGCGGGGGTCTGAACACCGGGGAGCTGTTTTTT. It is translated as CASSVGTSGGLNTGELFF.